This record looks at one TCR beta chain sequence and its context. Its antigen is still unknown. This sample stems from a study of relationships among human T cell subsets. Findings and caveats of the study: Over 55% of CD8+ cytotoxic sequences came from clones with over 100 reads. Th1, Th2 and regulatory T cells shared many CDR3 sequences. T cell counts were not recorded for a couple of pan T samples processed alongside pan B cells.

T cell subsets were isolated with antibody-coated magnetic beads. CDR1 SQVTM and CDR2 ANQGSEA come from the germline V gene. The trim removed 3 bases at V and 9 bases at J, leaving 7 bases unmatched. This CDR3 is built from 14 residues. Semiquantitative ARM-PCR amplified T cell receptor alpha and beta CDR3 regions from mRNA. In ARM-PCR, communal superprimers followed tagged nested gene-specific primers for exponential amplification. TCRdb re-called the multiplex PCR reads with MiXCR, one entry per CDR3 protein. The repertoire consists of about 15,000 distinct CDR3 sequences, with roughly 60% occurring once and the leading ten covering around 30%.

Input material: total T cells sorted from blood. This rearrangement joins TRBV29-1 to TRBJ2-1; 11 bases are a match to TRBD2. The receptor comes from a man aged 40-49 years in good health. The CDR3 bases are TGCAGCGTTGATTGGCTAGCGGGAGGCGGTGAGCAGTTCTTC. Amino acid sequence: CSVDWLAGGGEQFF.